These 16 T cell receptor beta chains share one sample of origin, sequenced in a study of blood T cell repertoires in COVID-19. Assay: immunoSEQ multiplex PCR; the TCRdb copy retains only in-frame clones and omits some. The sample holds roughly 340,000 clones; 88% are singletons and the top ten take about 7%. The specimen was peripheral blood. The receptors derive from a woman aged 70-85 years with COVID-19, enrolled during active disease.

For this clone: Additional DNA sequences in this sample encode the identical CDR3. In DNA form, the CDR3 reads TGTGCCAGCAGTTTGCAGGACACCGGGGAGCTGTTTTTT. It is translated as CASSLQDTGELFF. The genes are TRBV12-3 or TRBV12-4 and TRBJ2-2, with no clear D. The germline V and J ends were trimmed by 3 bases and 3 bases, with 5 bases remaining between them. The CDR3 is 13 residues long.

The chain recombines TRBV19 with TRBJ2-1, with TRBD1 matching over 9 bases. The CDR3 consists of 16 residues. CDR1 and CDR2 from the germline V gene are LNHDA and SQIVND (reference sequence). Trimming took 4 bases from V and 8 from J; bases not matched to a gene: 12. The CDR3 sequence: CASSSIDGTGFYEQFF. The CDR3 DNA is TGTGCCAGTAGTAGCATCGACGGGACAGGGTTTTATGAGCAGTTCTTC.

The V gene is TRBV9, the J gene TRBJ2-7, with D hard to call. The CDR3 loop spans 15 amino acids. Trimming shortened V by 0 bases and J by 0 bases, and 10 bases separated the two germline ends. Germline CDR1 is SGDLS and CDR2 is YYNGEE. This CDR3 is CASSVGLASSYEQYF. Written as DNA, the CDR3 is TGTGCCAGCAGCGTAGGACTGGCGAGCTCCTACGAGCAGTACTTC.

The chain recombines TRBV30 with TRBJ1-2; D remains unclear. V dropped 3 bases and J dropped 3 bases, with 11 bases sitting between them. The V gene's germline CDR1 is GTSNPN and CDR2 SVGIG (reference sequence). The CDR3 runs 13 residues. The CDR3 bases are TGTGCCTGGAGGGTGGGGAGAGACTATGGCTACACCTTC. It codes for CAWRVGRDYGYTF.

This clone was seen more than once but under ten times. The CDR3 reads CATQGAQIYF. DNA for the CDR3: TGCGCCACCCAGGGGGCCCAGATATATTTT. The chain joins TRBV23-1 to TRBJ1-3, with 8 bases fitting TRBD1. TRBV23-1 is given ORF status, its function remaining uncertain. V lost 10 bases to trimming and J lost 13 bases; unmatched junction nucleotides: 6. The CDR3 is 10 residues long.

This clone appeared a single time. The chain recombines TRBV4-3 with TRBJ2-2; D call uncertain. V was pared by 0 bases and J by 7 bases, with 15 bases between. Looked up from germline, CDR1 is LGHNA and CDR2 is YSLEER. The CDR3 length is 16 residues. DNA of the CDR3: TGCGCCAGCAGCCAAGAGGCGGTCCCTCGAGGCGGGGAGCTGTTTTTT. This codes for CASSQEAVPRGGELFF.

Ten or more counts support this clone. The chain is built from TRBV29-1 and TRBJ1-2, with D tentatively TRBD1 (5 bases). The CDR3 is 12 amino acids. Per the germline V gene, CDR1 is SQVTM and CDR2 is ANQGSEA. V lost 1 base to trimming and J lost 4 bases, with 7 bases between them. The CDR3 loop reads CSVEAGLYGYTF. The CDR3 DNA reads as TGCAGCGTTGAAGCAGGGCTCTATGGCTACACCTTC.

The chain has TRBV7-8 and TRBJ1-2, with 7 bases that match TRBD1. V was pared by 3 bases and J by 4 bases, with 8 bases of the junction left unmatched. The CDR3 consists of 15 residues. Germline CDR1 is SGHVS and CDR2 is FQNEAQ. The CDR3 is CASSLGQHRAYGYTF. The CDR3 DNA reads TGTGCCAGCAGCTTGGGACAGCACAGAGCCTATGGCTACACCTTC.

This chain's CDR3 is CASRTRGGSGEKLFF. The CDR3 coding sequence is TGTGCCAGCAGAACTAGGGGGGGTTCCGGGGAAAAACTGTTTTTT. J is TRBJ1-4 and V is TRBV7-2, with TRBD1 as a possible D gene (6 bases). This CDR3 has 15 residues. Germline CDR1 reads SGHTA; CDR2 reads FQGNSA. The V gene lost 6 bases and the J gene lost 8 bases, with 19 bases spanning the gap.

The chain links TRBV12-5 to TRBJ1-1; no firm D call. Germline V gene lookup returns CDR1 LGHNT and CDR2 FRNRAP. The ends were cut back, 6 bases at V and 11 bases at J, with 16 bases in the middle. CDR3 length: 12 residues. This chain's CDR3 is CASGDGERYAFF. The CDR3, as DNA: TGTGCTAGTGGCGATGGGGAGAGATACGCTTTCTTT.

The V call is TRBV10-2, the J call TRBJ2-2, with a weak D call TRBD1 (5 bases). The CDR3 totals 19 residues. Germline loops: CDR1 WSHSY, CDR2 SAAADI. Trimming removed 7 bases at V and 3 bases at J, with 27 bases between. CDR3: CASTSRWTKSDWDTGELFF. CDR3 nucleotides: TGCGCCAGCACCTCACGATGGACAAAGTCGGATTGGGACACCGGGGAGCTGTTTTTT.

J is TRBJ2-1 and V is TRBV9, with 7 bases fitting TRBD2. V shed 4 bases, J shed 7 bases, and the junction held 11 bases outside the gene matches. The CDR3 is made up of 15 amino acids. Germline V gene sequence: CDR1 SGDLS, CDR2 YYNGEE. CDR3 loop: CASSPGLPGGNEQFF. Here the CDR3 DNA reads TGTGCCAGCAGCCCGGGACTACCTGGGGGTAATGAGCAGTTCTTC.

The CDR3 reads CASSQAYGYTF. The CDR3 DNA reads TGTGCCAGCAGCCAAGCGTATGGCTACACCTTC. The chain recombines TRBV3-1 (or the pseudogene TRBV3-2) with TRBJ1-2; D remains unclear. Trimming pared 1 base from V and 5 bases from J, leaving 2 bases between. The germline gives CDR1 LGHDT, CDR2 YNNKEL (reference sequence). The CDR3 has 11 amino acids.

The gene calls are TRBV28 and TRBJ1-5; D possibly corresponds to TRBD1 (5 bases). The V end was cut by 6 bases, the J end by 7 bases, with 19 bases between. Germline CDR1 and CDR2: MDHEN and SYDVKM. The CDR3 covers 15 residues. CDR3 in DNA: TGTGCCAGCAGCCGAGCTGGGGAGGGGCGGCAGCCCCAGCATTTT. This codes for CASSRAGEGRQPQHF.

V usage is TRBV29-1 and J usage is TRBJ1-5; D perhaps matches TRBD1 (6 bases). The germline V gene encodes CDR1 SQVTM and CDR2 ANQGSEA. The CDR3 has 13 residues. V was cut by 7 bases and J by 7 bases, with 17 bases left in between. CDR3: CSATVGGDQPQHF. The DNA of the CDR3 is TGCAGCGCGACTGTAGGGGGAGACCAGCCCCAGCATTTT. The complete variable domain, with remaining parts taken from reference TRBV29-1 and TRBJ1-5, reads SAVISQKPSRDICQRGTSLTIQCQVDSQVTMMFWYRQQPGQSLTLIATANQGSEATYESGFVIDKFPISRPNLTFSTLTVSNMSPEDSSIYLCSATVGGDQPQHFGDGTRLSIL.

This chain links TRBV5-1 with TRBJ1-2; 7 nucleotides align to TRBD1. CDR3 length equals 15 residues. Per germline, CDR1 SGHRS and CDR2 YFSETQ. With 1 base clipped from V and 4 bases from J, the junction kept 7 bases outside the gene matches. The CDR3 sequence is CASSLFPTGVYGYTF. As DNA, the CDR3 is TGCGCCAGCAGCTTGTTCCCCACAGGGGTCTATGGCTACACCTTC.